The present T cell receptor (beta chain) was sequenced within a study of cytomegalovirus exposure and HLA in healthy donors. The PCR ran on 60 Vbeta and 13 Jbeta primers. Some clones are missing from TCRdb's copy, which holds only in-frame ones; the method was immunoSEQ multiplex PCR. The table lists roughly 290,000 clones, around 80% of them singletons. This CDR3 contains 15 residues. CDR1 is SGHNT and CDR2 is YYREEE in the germline V gene (reference sequence). The V end lost 4 bases, the J end lost 1 base, and 13 bases lay between the germline ends. The gene calls are TRBV5-4 and TRBJ2-3; D ambiguous. Material: PBMCs. This TCR came from a girl under 10 years old in good health and CMV-seronegative. The CDR3 sequence is CASSPQSRGTDTQYF. CDR3 DNA: TGTGCCAGCAGCCCCCAAAGTCGGGGCACAGATACGCAGTATTTT.